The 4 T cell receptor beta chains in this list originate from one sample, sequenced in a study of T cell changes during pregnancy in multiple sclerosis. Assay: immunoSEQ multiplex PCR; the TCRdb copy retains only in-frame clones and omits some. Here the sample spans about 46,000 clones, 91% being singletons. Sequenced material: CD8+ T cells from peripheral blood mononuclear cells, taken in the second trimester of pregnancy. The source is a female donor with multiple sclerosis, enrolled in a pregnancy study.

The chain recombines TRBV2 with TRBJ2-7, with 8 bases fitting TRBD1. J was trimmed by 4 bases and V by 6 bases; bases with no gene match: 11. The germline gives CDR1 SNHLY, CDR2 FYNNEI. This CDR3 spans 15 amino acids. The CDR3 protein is CASRPTGDFGYEQYF. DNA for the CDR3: TGTGCCAGCAGGCCGACAGGGGATTTCGGATACGAGCAGTACTTC.

As DNA, the CDR3 is TGCGCCAGCAGCTTGAGGGGGGGAGACTACGAGCAGTACTTC. It is translated as CASSLRGGDYEQYF. V and J are TRBV5-1 and TRBJ2-7; possible D gene TRBD2, 7 bases. This CDR3 has 14 amino acids. V was trimmed by 1 base and J by 3 bases, leaving 11 bases between them. Germline-derived CDR1 and CDR2 are SGHRS and YFSETQ.

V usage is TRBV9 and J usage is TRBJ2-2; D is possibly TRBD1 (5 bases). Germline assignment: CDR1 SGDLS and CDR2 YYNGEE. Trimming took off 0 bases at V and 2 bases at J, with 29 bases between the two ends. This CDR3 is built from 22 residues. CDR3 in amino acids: CASSVVDSGRATPGLNTGELFF. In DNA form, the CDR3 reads TGTGCCAGCAGCGTAGTAGACTCGGGCAGGGCAACTCCCGGATTAAACACCGGGGAGCTGTTTTTT.

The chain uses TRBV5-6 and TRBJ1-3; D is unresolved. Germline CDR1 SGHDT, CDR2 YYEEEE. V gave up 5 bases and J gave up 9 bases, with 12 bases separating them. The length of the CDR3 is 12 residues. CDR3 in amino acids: CASSSGAGTIYF. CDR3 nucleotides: TGTGCCAGCAGTTCGGGAGCGGGCACCATATATTTT.